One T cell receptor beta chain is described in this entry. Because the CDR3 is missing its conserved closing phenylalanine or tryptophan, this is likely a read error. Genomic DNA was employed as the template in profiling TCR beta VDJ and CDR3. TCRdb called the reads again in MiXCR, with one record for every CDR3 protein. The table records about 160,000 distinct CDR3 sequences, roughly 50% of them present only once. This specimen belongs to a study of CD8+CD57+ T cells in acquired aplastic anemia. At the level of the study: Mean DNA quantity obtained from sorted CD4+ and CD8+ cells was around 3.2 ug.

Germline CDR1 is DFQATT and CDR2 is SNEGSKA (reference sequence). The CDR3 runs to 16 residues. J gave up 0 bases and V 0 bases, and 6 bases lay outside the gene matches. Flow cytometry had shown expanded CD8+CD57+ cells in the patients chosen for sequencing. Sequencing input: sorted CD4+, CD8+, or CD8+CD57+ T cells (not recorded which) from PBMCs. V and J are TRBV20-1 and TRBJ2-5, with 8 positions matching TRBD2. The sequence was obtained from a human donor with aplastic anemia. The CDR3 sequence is CSARDLGSGDQETQYS. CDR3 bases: TGCAGTGCTAGAGATCTGGGTAGCGGGGACCAAGAGACCCAGTACTCC.